This T cell receptor beta chain was profiled in a study of CD8+ T cells in alopecia areata. Overall study findings and caveats: It was less clear whether patients shared TCRs than it was in mice, possibly because of HLA.

Sequencing templates came from extracted RNA that was reverse transcribed into cDNA. TCRdb keeps only in-frame clones here, not all; method: immunoSEQ multiplex PCR. The sample includes about 140,000 clones, about 88% of them seen just once. Germline CDR1 is SQVTM and CDR2 is ANQGSEA. This CDR3 is built from 12 residues. With 5 bases removed from V and 5 bases from J, the gap between germline ends came to 12 bases. Regarding treatment: oral pan-JAK inhibitor, 5-10 mg twice daily. As to this clone: Its antigen is still unknown.

The origin of this receptor is a human donor with alopecia areata. This chain joins TRBV29-1 and TRBJ1-1, with a tentative D call TRBD1 (6 bases). The material was CD8+ T cells sorted from blood, obtained at week 4, from a patient treated with tofacitinib. The CDR3 DNA is TGCAGCGTTCCAGGGGCTGGGACTGAAGCTTTCTTT. The encoded protein is CSVPGAGTEAFF.